Each of the 2 T cell receptor beta chains below was sequenced from the same sample in a study of human T cells and chemical hapten exposure. One entry per CDR3 protein, called by TCRdb with MiXCR from the RACE reads. This sample has around 330,000 distinct CDR3 sequences; around 5.5% occur once, and the top ten carry over 6.5%. Time point noted: pre-sensitization, week 0. Treatment specified: therapeutic diphenylcyclopropenone sensitization with weekly scalp DPC. The sample consisted of whole blood, taken in connection with sensitization to the hapten diphenylcyclopropenone (DPC). Receptors originate from a woman aged 18-30 years with alopecia areata. Some clones in this sample may be carry-over from other donors' samples.

The V call is TRBV11-3, the J call TRBJ2-7, with no clear D. The germline V gene has CDR1 SGHNT and CDR2 YENEEA. The CDR3 consists of 15 residues. The germline V and J ends were trimmed by 0 bases and 3 bases, with 12 bases remaining between them. The CDR3 coding sequence is TGTGCCAGCAGCTTAGAACGGGCAATTCTCTACGAGCAGTACTTC. Translated, it gives CASSLERAILYEQYF.

This clonotype was counted only a few times. This chain joins TRBV5-1 and TRBJ1-4; possibly TRBD1 for D (5 bases). The germline CDR1 and CDR2 sequences are SGHRS and YFSETQ. V lost 1 base and J 0 bases, leaving 7 bases between the germline ends. This CDR3 is built from 15 residues. DNA of the CDR3: TGCGCCAGCAGCTTGACGGACACAACTAATGAAAAACTGTTTTTT. Protein: CASSLTDTTNEKLFF.